This T cell receptor (beta chain) originates from a study of shared clonotypes between healthy human individuals. Findings and limits, study-wide: Estimated clonotype richness was generally higher in naive than memory subsets.

To note about this clone: Its matching antigen is unknown.

Sequencing was performed with immunoSEQ multiplex PCR; in TCRdb, only in-frame clones are kept and a portion is missing. The sample includes under 2.5 million clones, approximately 90% of them seen just once. The study enrolled healthy HIV-negative adults without recent acute infections or vaccinations as donors. Among the donors, all were Caucasian adults who lived in Nashville, Tennessee. The V end lost 6 bases, the J end lost 1 base, and 12 bases lay between the germline ends. This CDR3 has 14 residues. The germline V gene encodes CDR1 MNHEY and CDR2 SMNVEV (reference sequence). The chain carries TRBV27 and TRBJ1-1; D possibly corresponds to TRBD1 (6 bases). The clonotype originates from a man aged 18-30 years in good health. Some clones in this sample may be carry-over from other donors' samples. The material sequenced was naive CD4+ T cells from PBMCs. Subset of the sample: CD45RA+ positively selected. The CDR3 spells CASSMYRENTEAFF. The CDR3 region has the DNA TGTGCCAGCAGCATGTACAGGGAGAACACTGAAGCTTTCTTT.